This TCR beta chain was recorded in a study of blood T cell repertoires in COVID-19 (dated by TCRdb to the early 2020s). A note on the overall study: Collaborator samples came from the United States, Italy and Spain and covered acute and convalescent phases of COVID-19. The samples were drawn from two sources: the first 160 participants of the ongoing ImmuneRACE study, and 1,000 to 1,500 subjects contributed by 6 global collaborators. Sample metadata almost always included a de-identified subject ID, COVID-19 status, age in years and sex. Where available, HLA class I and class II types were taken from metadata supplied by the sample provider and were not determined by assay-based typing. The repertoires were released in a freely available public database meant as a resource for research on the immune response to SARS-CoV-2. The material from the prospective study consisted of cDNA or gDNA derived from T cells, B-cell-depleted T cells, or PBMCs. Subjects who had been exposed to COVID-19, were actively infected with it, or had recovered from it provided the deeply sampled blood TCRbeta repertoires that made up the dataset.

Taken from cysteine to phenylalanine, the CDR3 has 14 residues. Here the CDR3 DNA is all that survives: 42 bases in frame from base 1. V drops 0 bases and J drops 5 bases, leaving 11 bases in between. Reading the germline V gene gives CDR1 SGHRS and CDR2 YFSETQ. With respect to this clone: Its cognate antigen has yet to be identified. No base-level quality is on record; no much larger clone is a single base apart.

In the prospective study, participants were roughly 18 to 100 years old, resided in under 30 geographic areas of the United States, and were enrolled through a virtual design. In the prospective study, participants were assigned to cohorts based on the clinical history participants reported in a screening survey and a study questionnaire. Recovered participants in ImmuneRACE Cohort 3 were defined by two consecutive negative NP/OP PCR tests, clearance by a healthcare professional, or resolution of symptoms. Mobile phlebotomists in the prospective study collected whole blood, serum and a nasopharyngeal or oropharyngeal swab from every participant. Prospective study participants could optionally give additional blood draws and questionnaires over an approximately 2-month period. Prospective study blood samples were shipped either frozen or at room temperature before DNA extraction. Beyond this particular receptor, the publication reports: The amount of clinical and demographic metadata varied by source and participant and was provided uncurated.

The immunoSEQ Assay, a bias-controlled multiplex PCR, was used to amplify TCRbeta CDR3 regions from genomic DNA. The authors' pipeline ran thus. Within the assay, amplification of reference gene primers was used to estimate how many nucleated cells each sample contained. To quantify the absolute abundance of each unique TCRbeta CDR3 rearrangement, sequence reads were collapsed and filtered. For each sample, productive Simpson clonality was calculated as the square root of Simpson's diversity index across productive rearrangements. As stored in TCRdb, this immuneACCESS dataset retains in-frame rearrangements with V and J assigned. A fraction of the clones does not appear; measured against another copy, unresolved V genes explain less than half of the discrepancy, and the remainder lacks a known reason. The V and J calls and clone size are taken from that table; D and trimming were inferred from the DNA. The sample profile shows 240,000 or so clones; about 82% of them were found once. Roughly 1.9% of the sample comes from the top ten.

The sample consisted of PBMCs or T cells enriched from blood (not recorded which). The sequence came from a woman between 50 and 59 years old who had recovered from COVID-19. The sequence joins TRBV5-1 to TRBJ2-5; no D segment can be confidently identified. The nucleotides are TGCGCCAGCAGCTTGGCCGGGTTTGGCGAGACCCAGTACTTC. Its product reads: CASSLAGFGETQYF.